This T cell receptor beta chain was obtained from a study of blood T cell repertoires in COVID-19. Study at large: Both acute and convalescent COVID-19 samples were obtained from the United States, Italy and Spain.

V lost 3 bases and J lost 5; bases outside the gene matches: 12. CDR1 is SGDLS, CDR2 YYNGEE, per germline. The CDR3 has 16 amino acids. Clones were read by immunoSEQ multiplex PCR, and TCRdb kept only the in-frame ones, dropping some. The sample contains around 300,000 clones, 85% to 90% of which appear only once. This chain links TRBV9 with TRBJ2-5; 8 bases are a match to TRBD2. The sequencing sample was made of PBMCs or T cells enriched from blood (not recorded which). The sequence came from a woman aged 60 to 75 who had recovered from COVID-19. CDR3 sequence: CASSAGTRYSSETQYF. The CDR3 bases are TGTGCCAGCAGCGCCGGGACTAGGTATTCCAGTGAGACCCAGTACTTC.